The 5 T cell receptor beta chains presented below share a single source sample, sequenced in a study of T-cell reconstitution after alpha-beta-depleted transplantation in children. Unique molecular identifiers were used in preparing the TCRbeta library. TCRdb re-derived calls from the PCR reads in MiXCR, one entry per CDR3 protein. The table has about 830,000 distinct CDR3 sequences, roughly 15% seen once; the top ten hold roughly 4.8%. The sequences come from PBMCs, mostly from graft donor cells, collected 360 days after TCRalphabeta/CD19-depleted stem cell transplant. These receptors were taken from a male patient aged 10 to 17 who had a stem cell transplant for acute lymphoblastic leukemia, so the T cells may come from the graft donor.

There are a few counts of this clonotype. This sequence joins TRBV7-8 and TRBJ2-2; 8 bases line up with TRBD2. This CDR3 comprises 15 residues. Germline V gives CDR1 SGHVS, CDR2 FQNEAQ. The J segment lost 0 bases and the V segment lost 9 bases, leaving 6 bases of the junction unmatched. CDR3 nucleotide sequence: TGTGCCAGTCGAGGGACTAGGACGAACACCGGGGAGCTGTTTTTT. Translating gives CASRGTRTNTGELFF.

The V and J genes are TRBV29-1 and TRBJ2-1, with 7 nucleotides matching TRBD1. V lost 4 bases, J lost 0 bases, and 3 bases stayed unmatched. The length of the CDR3 is 14 residues. Germline V gene lookup returns CDR1 SQVTM and CDR2 ANQGSEA. The CDR3 here is CSVVGTVSYNEQFF. The CDR3 region has the DNA TGCAGCGTTGTGGGGACAGTCTCCTACAATGAGCAGTTCTTC.

The chain combines TRBV7-2 with TRBJ1-5; possible D gene TRBD1, 5 bases. The V end lost 1 base, the J end lost 3 bases, and 13 bases lay between the germline ends. The CDR3 totals 16 residues. Germline loops: CDR1 SGHTA, CDR2 FQGNSA. The CDR3 coding sequence is TGTGCCAGCAGCTTAGGGGGGTGGGGGGTCAATCAGCCCCAGCATTTT. It codes for CASSLGGWGVNQPQHF.

This clonotype has a count of ten or more. V and J are TRBV14 and TRBJ2-3; D ambiguous. The length of the CDR3 is 14 residues. Trimming cost V 4 bases and J 5 bases, with 13 bases left between them. CDR1 and CDR2 from the germline V gene are SGHDN and FVKESK. The CDR3 loop is CASSLYSTKDTQYF. Written as DNA, the CDR3 is TGTGCCAGCAGCCTCTACTCTACTAAAGATACGCAGTATTTT.

CDR3 protein: CASTPGGVMNTEAFF. In DNA, the CDR3 is TGTGCCAGCACCCCAGGAGGGGTCATGAACACTGAAGCTTTCTTT. The chain couples TRBV9 to TRBJ1-1, with D perhaps TRBD1 (5 bases). In germline, CDR1 is SGDLS, CDR2 YYNGEE. The CDR3 consists of 15 residues. V was trimmed by 6 bases and J by 0 bases, leaving 15 bases between them.